This entry describes one T cell receptor (beta chain). This clonotype was seen repeatedly, ten times or more. The antigen this receptor binds is unknown. Per-base quality was not reported, and no clone a single base away is much larger than it. TCR beta CDR3 regions were amplified from RNA transcripts. A first-round RT-PCR of the TCR CDR3 used the HTBI primer set with the Qiagen OneStep RT-PCR kit. Libraries were constructed in a second round of multiplex PCR, after which size selection and purification were carried out. Libraries were sequenced paired-end with 100 bp reads on an Illumina HiSeq2000. In the original analysis: SOAPnuke was used to process the raw data, throwing out any read that contained adapters or uncalled bases, had a mean Phred below 15, or lacked an exact constant-primer or identifier match. High-quality paired reads were merged using COPE v1.2.5, and each unique nucleotide sequence was defined as a clonotype. MiTCR v1.1 was used to align clonotypes to the IMGT TRBV, TRBD and TRBJ reference segments. Analysis was restricted to V-J combinations with a frequency above 0.0001, which covered about 99% of repertoires. The TCS score was defined as F50 (clonal expansion) divided by E x V (chaos), with BLOSUM62-based TCRdist calculated between CDR3 peptides within each V-J. Welch's t-statistics and random forest reduced just over 500 V-J features to 10 to 15, which were used in a naive Bayes classifier (R e1071). Using fastp at Q25 and MiXCR, TCRdb reprocessed the public reads and kept productive beta chains. All rows with the same CDR3 protein become a single entry with the most common DNA and genes. The V and J calls reflect TCRdb's pipeline rather than the authors' work. The sample table shows about 740,000 distinct CDR3 sequences, and 13% to 15% are seen once. The ten largest clones take up about 9.4% of the sample.

Trimming accounts for 5 bases at V and 5 bases at J, while the number of junction bases matched to no gene is 12. In the germline V gene, CDR1 corresponds to SGHVT and CDR2 to SQSDAQ. The CDR3 spans 16 residues, from the cysteine through the phenylalanine. Only the CDR3 portion is preserved as DNA: 48 bases, with reading frame beginning at the first base. This specimen comes from a study of T cells in Graves' hyperthyroidism and ophthalmopathy (dated by TCRdb to between 2018 and 2021). With regard to the full study: Peripheral blood was sampled at the time of initial diagnosis, prior to any treatment. After blood sampling, hyperthyroidism patients were treated with methimazole at a starting dose of 30 mg daily, and ophthalmopathy patients were treated with high-dose intravenous methylprednisolone. A discovery cohort of about 96 patients, roughly 45 with Graves' ophthalmopathy and 55 to 60 with stable Graves' hyperthyroidism, was used to find distinguishing TCR V-J signatures. An independent validation cohort of 18 to 20 hyperthyroidism patients and 17 patients who later progressed to ophthalmopathy tested prospective prediction of ophthalmopathy. In more than five Graves' hyperthyroidism patients, the study also compared T-cell repertoires from thyroid tissue with T-cell repertoires from blood. TCR Vbeta CDR3 sequencing of roughly 140 peripheral blood samples (roughly 41 ophthalmopathy, approximately 80 hyperthyroidism and around 17 progressor patients) is reported in the paper. The approximately 100 discovery patients were randomly split 7:3 into training and test sets. Broad study findings and their caveats: A model built on a 13 V-J signature distinguished ophthalmopathy from stable hyperthyroidism, reaching about 88% sensitivity and approximately 81% specificity in cross-validation and 80%/75% in testing. No statistical method was used to set the sample size in advance, and investigators knew the group allocation. In validation, the model predicted progression to ophthalmopathy with approximately 69% sensitivity and roughly 75% specificity, a median of approximately 6.5 months before onset. Most expanded thyroid clonotypes (frequency above 0.001) were also found in blood, which suggests that blood repertoires may mirror thyroid immune responses.

Stable Graves' hyperthyroidism was defined as no progression to ophthalmopathy during 18 months of follow-up. Hyperthyroidism patients were newly diagnosed, had a disease duration of under 2 months, and were aged 18 to 65 years. Any patient with an uncontrolled infection, another autoimmune disease, pregnancy or lactation was excluded. Clinical symptoms, serum thyroxine and TRAb, thyroid ultrasound, and orbital computed tomography formed the basis for the diagnoses. Ficoll-Paque density gradient centrifugation was used to isolate PBMCs from around 9.1 ml of fresh peripheral blood. Trizol reagent was used to extract total RNA, and RNA quality was then checked on an Agilent 2100 Bioanalyzer.

This sequence originates from a woman between 18 and 29 years old with Graves' hyperthyroidism. Sequenced sample: blood. The chain joins TRBV7-4 to TRBJ2-7, with 10 bases matching TRBD1. DNA sequence: TGTGCCAGCAGCCCGGACAGGGGGAAGGAGGGAAACGAGCAGTACTTC. The resulting protein is CASSPDRGKEGNEQYF.